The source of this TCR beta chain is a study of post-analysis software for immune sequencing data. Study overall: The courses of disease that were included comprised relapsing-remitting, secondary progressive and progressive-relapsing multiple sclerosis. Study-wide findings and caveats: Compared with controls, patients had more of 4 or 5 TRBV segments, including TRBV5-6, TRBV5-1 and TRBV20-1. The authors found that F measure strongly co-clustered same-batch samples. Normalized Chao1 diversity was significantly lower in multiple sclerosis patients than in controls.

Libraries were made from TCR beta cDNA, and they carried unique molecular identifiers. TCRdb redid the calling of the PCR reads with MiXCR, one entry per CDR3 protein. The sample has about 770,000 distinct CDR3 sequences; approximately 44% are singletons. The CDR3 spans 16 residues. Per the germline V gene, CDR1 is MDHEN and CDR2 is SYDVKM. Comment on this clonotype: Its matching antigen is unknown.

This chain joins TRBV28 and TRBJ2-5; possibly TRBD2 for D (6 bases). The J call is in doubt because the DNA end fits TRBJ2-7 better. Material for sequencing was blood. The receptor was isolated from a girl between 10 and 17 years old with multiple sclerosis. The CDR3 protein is CASRESPGRYNYEQYF. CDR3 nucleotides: TGTGCCAGCCGTGAATCGCCCGGGAGATACAACTACGAGCAGTACTTC.